This is a list of T cell receptor beta chains from one sample in a study of control samples from healthy donors and cancer patients. Clones were sequenced by immunoSEQ multiplex PCR, and TCRdb holds only the in-frame ones, with some missing. The sample includes 100,000 to 150,000 clones, 85% to 95% of them seen just once. Sequenced material: PBMCs. The receptors were sampled from a man of 80 years or more with head and neck cancer. Each CDR3 is given with its conserved first and last residue. D genes are given only for firm matches. Rows give clone size only sometimes, using once, few, many, or a class for an expanded clone.

>TRBJ1-4|.|TRBV20-1|.
TGCAGTGCTAGGAGTAGAGAAAAACTGTTTTTT
CSARSREKLFF
>TRBJ1-1|.|TRBV5-1|.
TGCGCCAGCAGCAAGGACAGAGTGAACACTGAAGCTTTCTTT
CASSKDRVNTEAFF
>TRBJ1-2|.|TRBV30|.
TGTGCCTGGAGTAGAGACAGGATCTATGGCTACACCTTC
CAWSRDRIYGYTF
>TRBJ1-1|TRBD1|TRBV9|.
TGTGCCAGCAGCGTAGGGGACAGGGCCAACACTGAAGCTTTCTTT
CASSVGDRANTEAFF
>TRBJ2-3|TRBD2|TRBV5-1|once
TGCGCCCGCAGCTGGGGCGGGGGGGCAACAGATACGCAGTATTTT
CARSWGGGATDTQYF
>TRBJ1-5|TRBD1|TRBV30|.
TGTGCCTGGAATTGGACAGGGTTGAAGGAAAATCAGCCCCAGCATTTT
CAWNWTGLKENQPQHF
>TRBJ2-5|TRBD2|TRBV7-6|.
TGTGCCAGCAAAAGCGGGGGGTCGACTAGTGGTGTAGAGACCCAGTACTTC
CASKSGGSTSGVETQYF
>TRBJ2-7|.|TRBV29-1|once
TGCAGCGTTGTCGTGGGCTACGAGCAGTACTTC
CSVVVGYEQYF
>TRBJ1-1|TRBD1|TRBV25-1|few
TGTGCCAGCAGTGAATTAAATCCGGGACAGGGGGCCGCTTTCTTT
CASSELNPGQGAAFF
>TRBJ2-1|.|TRBV5-5|.
TGTGCCAGCACCCGGTTTGATGAGCAGTTCTTC
CASTRFDEQFF
>TRBJ2-4|.|TRBV19|.
TGTGCCAGTAGTATCCAACCCCAGAAAAACATTCAGTACTTC
CASSIQPQKNIQYF
>TRBJ2-7|.|TRBV7-9|.
TGTGCCAGCAGCCTAGGCTGGGGCGCCTCCTACGAGCAGTACTTC
CASSLGWGASYEQYF
>TRBJ1-5|TRBD1|TRBV7-9|.
TGTGCCAGCAGCAAATCCGGACAGGGGCCACATCAGCCCCAGCATTTT
CASSKSGQGPHQPQHF
>TRBJ2-2|.|TRBV9|.
TGTGCCAGCAGCGTGGTTGGCGGGGGGGAGCTGTTTTTT
CASSVVGGGELFF
>TRBJ2-1|TRBD2|TRBV4-1|.
TGCGCCAGCAGCCAAGAGAGGAGCTTGTCACTAGCGGGAGGGCCGTTTGAGCAGTTCTTC
CASSQERSLSLAGGPFEQFF
>TRBJ2-3|.|TRBV14|.
TGTGCCAGCAGCCCGCTCACAGGGAGCACAGATACGCAGTATTTT
CASSPLTGSTDTQYF
>TRBJ1-5|.|TRBV18|.
TGTGCCAGCTCACCAGGACGGGAATCTCAGCCCCAGCATTTT
CASSPGRESQPQHF
>TRBJ2-5|.|TRBV2|.
TGTGCCAGCACGGAATGGAGGAGCCAAGAGACCCAGTACTTC
CASTEWRSQETQYF
>TRBJ1-4|.|TRBV10-3|once
TGTGCCTCTAGGGGCCTAGATAATGAAAAACTGTTTTTT
CASRGLDNEKLFF
>TRBJ2-7|.|TRBV7-9|.
TGTGCCAGCAGCTCAATTACCGCAGGCTACGAGCAGTACTTC
CASSSITAGYEQYF
>TRBJ2-7|TRBD1|TRBV6-5|once
TGTGCCAGCACGGGGACAGTTAATTACGAGCAGTACTTC
CASTGTVNYEQYF
>TRBJ2-5|.|TRBV5-4|.
TGTGCCAGCAGCTTTCGGAGCCAAGAGACCCAGTACTTC
CASSFRSQETQYF
>TRBJ1-5|TRBD1|TRBV19|once
TGTGCCGCGAGGGCCGGACAGGGAAGATATCAGCCCCAGCATTTT
CAARAGQGRYQPQHF
>TRBJ1-5|.|TRBV7-5|.
TGTGCCAGAAGCTTAGCGTCATGGGAACGGGGGAATCAGCCCCAGCATTTT
CARSLASWERGNQPQHF
>TRBJ2-5|.|TRBV15|.
TGTGCCACCAGCAGGGACCAAGAGACCCAGTACTTC
CATSRDQETQYF
>TRBJ1-3|.|TRBV9|.
TGTGCCAGCAGCCAGGGTAGCACTTCTGGAAACACCATATATTTT
CASSQGSTSGNTIYF
>TRBJ2-5|TRBD2|TRBV29-1|.
TGCAGCGTCCGGAGCGGGGGGGTTGAGACCCAGTACTTC
CSVRSGGVETQYF
>TRBJ2-2|TRBD1|TRBV12-5|once
TGTGCTAGGGGTTGGGGGACAGGGGGGACCGGGGAGCTGTTTTTT
CARGWGTGGTGELFF
>TRBJ1-4|.|TRBV7-2|.
TGTGCCAGCAGCCTCTCCTGGGGGGGAGAAAAACTGTTTTTT
CASSLSWGGEKLFF
>TRBJ1-5|.|TRBV27|once
TGTGCCAGCAGTCCCTTCGGGGGGGGCAATCAGCCCCAGCATTTT
CASSPFGGGNQPQHF
>TRBJ1-5|TRBD1|TRBV27|.
TGTGCCAGCAGTTTAGGACAGGGGGCTCAGCCCCAGCATTTT
CASSLGQGAQPQHF
>TRBJ1-2|.|TRBV11-2|.
TGTGCCAGCACCATTTCGAGCTATGGCTACACCTTC
CASTISSYGYTF
>TRBJ2-3|.|TRBV5-6|.
TGTGCCAGCAGCTCACTACAACAGGGAGGGACGCAGTATTTT
CASSSLQQGGTQYF
>TRBJ2-7|.|TRBV4-1|.
TGCGCCAGCAGCCAAGATAATCGGGATTTTTACGAGCAGTACTTC
CASSQDNRDFYEQYF
>TRBJ1-2|.|TRBV29-1|.
TGCAGCGTTGAAATGGGGAAGGGCTACACCTTC
CSVEMGKGYTF
>TRBJ1-1|TRBD1|TRBV4-3|.
TGCGCCAGCAGCCAAGATTCCCGGGACAGGGGGCCGAGGGGTGAAGCTTTCTTT
CASSQDSRDRGPRGEAFF
>TRBJ2-3|.|TRBV7-8|.
TGTGCCAGCAGCTCTTACGGGGAAGGCGATACGCAGTATTTT
CASSSYGEGDTQYF
>TRBJ1-1|.|TRBV11-2|.
TGTGCCAGCAGCTTAGAGAGGGTCAGTGAAGCTTTCTTT
CASSLERVSEAFF
>TRBJ2-3|.|TRBV30|.
TGTGCCTGGAGCTGGGGGCGCAGTGCTAGCACAGATACGCAGTATTTT
CAWSWGRSASTDTQYF
>TRBJ1-5|.|TRBV27|.
TGTGCCAGCAGTTTACCGCCCAAAGAAGCCAATCAGCCCCAGCATTTT
CASSLPPKEANQPQHF
>TRBJ2-1|TRBD1|TRBV27|.
TGTGCCAGCAGTCGCCCGGGCAGGGGGCGAGGCAATGAGCAGTTCTTC
CASSRPGRGRGNEQFF
>TRBJ1-3|.|TRBV9|.
TGTGCCAGCAGCGTAGAAACAGGGTCTGGAAACACCATATATTTT
CASSVETGSGNTIYF
>TRBJ1-6|TRBD1|TRBV7-2|.
TGTGCCAGCAGCTTAGGACAGGGATATTCACCCCTCCACTTT
CASSLGQGYSPLHF
>TRBJ2-7|TRBD2|TRBV5-4|.
TGTGCCAGCAGCCCGGAATTGCGGGAGGGCTACGAGCAGTACTTC
CASSPELREGYEQYF
>TRBJ2-1|.|TRBV14|.
TGTGCCAGCAGCCAAGATTCATGGACCGGCTACAATGAGCAGTTCTTC
CASSQDSWTGYNEQFF
>TRBJ2-5|.|TRBV14|.
TGTGCCAGCAGCCAAGAGCCTGTTCCCTCGGCCGTGCTTCAAGAGACCCAGTACTTC
CASSQEPVPSAVLQETQYF
>TRBJ2-2|.|TRBV29-1|.
TGCAGCGCCAGGCCTTCGCGGACCGGGGAGCTGTTTTTT
CSARPSRTGELFF
>TRBJ2-2|TRBD1|TRBV11-2|.
TGTGCCAGCAGCTCAGGGACAGGGGGGGTCGGGGAGCTGTTTTTT
CASSSGTGGVGELFF
>TRBJ1-2|TRBD1|TRBV5-4|.
TGTGCCAGCAGCTTGGTAGGGGGCCTGCCATATGGCTACACCTTC
CASSLVGGLPYGYTF
>TRBJ2-7|.|TRBV27|.
TGTGCCAGCAGTTGGCAGCGGAACTCCTACGAGCAGTACTTC
CASSWQRNSYEQYF
>TRBJ2-3|TRBD2|TRBV11-2|.
TGTGCCAGCAGCTCGCGGGGGGGCGCAGATACGCAGTATTTT
CASSSRGGADTQYF
>TRBJ2-7|TRBD1|TRBV6-5|.
TGTGCCAGCAGAAGGACAGGGGGTCCCTACGAGCAGTACTTC
CASRRTGGPYEQYF
>TRBJ2-5|TRBD2|TRBV13|.
TGTGCCAGCAGCAAAACTGGACTAGCGGTTCAAGAGACCCAGTACTTC
CASSKTGLAVQETQYF
>TRBJ2-5|.|TRBV9|.
TGTGCCAGCAGCGTAGACGGGCAAGAGACCCAGTACTTC
CASSVDGQETQYF